The source of this T cell receptor (beta chain) is a study of T cell responses to AZD1222 COVID-19 vaccine. CDR3 length: 14 amino acids. The V end was cut by 3 bases, the J end by 0 bases, with 6 bases between. Per germline, CDR1 SEHNR and CDR2 FQNEAQ (reference sequence). Study conclusions and caveats: The breadth and depth of Spike-specific TCRs increased once two AZD1222 doses had been given. Mapped onto spike, vaccine-associated CD4 TCRs spanned it and were dominant at 160-218 and 743-854.

TCRdb keeps only in-frame clones here, not all; method: immunoSEQ multiplex PCR. The data hold roughly 100,000 clones, with roughly 87% observed a single time. To note about this clone: Its antigen is unknown.

The TCR sequence derives from an adult in good health. This sequence joins TRBV7-9 and TRBJ2-1; D is unresolved. This material consisted of peripheral blood, taken on day 0 of AZD1222 vaccination. The CDR3, as DNA: TGTGCCAGCAGCTTGAGTCCCTCCTACAATGAGCAGTTCTTC. Protein sequence: CASSLSPSYNEQFF. Based on the CDR3 plus reference TRBV7-9 and TRBJ2-1, the full variable domain is DTGVSQNPRHKITKRGQNVTFRCDPISEHNRLYWYRQTLGQGPEFLTYFQNEAQLEKSRLLSDRFSAERPKGSFSTLEIQRTEQGDSAMYLCASSLSPSYNEQFFGPGTRLTVL.